This T cell receptor (beta chain) was retrieved from a study of blood T cell repertoires in COVID-19. Trimming took off 2 bases at V and 0 bases at J, with 10 bases between the two ends. Looked up from germline, CDR1 is GTSNPN and CDR2 is SVGIG (reference sequence). The CDR3 is made up of 14 amino acids. Sequencing used immunoSEQ multiplex PCR; TCRdb keeps in-frame clones, though not all of them. The table records about 230,000 clones, about 79% of them present only once. Sequenced sample: peripheral blood. The sequence was collected from a man aged 40-55 years who had recovered from COVID-19. The V and J genes are TRBV30 and TRBJ1-1, with D unresolved. CDR3 residues: CAWSWPDMNTEAFF. The CDR3 DNA sequence: TGTGCCTGGAGTTGGCCAGACATGAACACTGAAGCTTTCTTT.